Shown below are 31 T cell receptor beta chains from a single sample sequenced in a study of blood T cell repertoires in COVID-19. Libraries were prepared by immunoSEQ multiplex PCR; TCRdb keeps only in-frame clonotypes and omits some of them. The sample carries about 150,000 clones, around 82% recorded once. The sequenced sample consisted of peripheral blood. The origin of the receptors is a man older than 75 with COVID-19, enrolled during active disease.

The V call is TRBV19, the J call TRBJ1-5; 10 bases fit TRBD1. Looked up from germline, CDR1 is LNHDA and CDR2 is SQIVND (reference sequence). CDR3 size: 14 residues. J was trimmed by 7 bases and V by 6 bases; bases with no gene match: 6. In DNA, the CDR3 is TGTGCCAGTAGCCGGGACAGGGGAAGCCAGCCCCAGCATTTT. Translating it yields CASSRDRGSQPQHF. Full variable domain (missing parts from reference TRBV19 and TRBJ1-5): DGGITQSPKYLFRKEGQNVTLSCEQNLNHDAMYWYRQDPGQGLRLIYYSQIVNDFQKGDIAEGYSVSREKKESFPLTVTSAQKNPTAFYLCASSRDRGSQPQHFGDGTRLSIL.

This clone was detected only a few times. The chain combines TRBV18 with TRBJ1-5; TRBD1 might be the D (6 bases). The CDR3 is made up of 13 amino acids. Trimming shortened V by 4 bases and J by 7 bases, and 11 bases separated the two germline ends. Germline CDR1 reads KGHSH; CDR2 reads LQKENI. The CDR3 bases are TGTGCCAGCTCACTAGCAGGGGAACAGCCCCAGCATTTT. Protein: CASSLAGEQPQHF. The full variable domain, with the rest looked up from reference TRBV18 and TRBJ1-5, is NAGVMQNPRHLVRRRGQEARLRCSPMKGHSHVYWYRQLPEEGLKFMVYLQKENIIDESGMPKERFSAEFPKEGPSILRIQQVVRGDSAAYFCASSLAGEQPQHFGDGTRLSIL.

The gene calls are TRBV2 and TRBJ1-3; D ambiguous. The CDR3 has 14 amino acids. V dropped 2 bases and J dropped 1 base, with 6 bases sitting between them. Germline-derived CDR1 and CDR2 are SNHLY and FYNNEI. CDR3 residues: CASSEPRSGNTIYF. For the CDR3, the DNA is TGTGCCAGCAGTGAACCCAGGTCTGGAAACACCATATATTTT.

This clone was recorded a few times. The V and J genes are TRBV19 and TRBJ1-2; maybe TRBD1 (6 bases). With 4 bases removed from V and 6 bases from J, the gap between germline ends came to 12 bases. The CDR3 has 13 residues. Germline V gene data show CDR1 as LNHDA and CDR2 as SQIVND (reference sequence). The CDR3 DNA follows: TGTGCCAGTAGTACCCCCAGGGGTCATGGCTACACCTTC. Protein sequence: CASSTPRGHGYTF.

V and J are TRBV7-8 and TRBJ1-4; no clear D gene. This CDR3 comprises 14 residues. CDR1 and CDR2 (germline): SGHVS, FQNEAQ. Trimming took 8 bases from V and 2 from J, leaving 12 bases between them. The CDR3 spells CASGSGITNEKLFF. CDR3 bases: TGTGCCAGCGGTTCGGGGATCACTAATGAAAAACTGTTTTTT. Variable domain in full (rest from reference TRBV7-8 and TRBJ1-4): GAGVSQSPRYKVAKRGQDVALRCDPISGHVSLFWYQQALGQGPEFLTYFQNEAQLDKSGLPSDRFFAERPEGSVSTLKIQRTQQEDSAVYLCASGSGITNEKLFFGSGTQLSVL.

The chain employs TRBV3-1 (or the pseudogene TRBV3-2) and TRBJ1-1; D gene uncertain. The V gene's germline CDR1 is LGHDT and CDR2 YNNKEL (reference sequence). The CDR3 runs 14 residues. Trimming left V 5 bases short and J 4 bases short, with 14 bases between. The CDR3 sequence is CASSSDWPPTEAFF. DNA of the CDR3: TGTGCCAGCAGCAGTGACTGGCCCCCCACTGAAGCTTTCTTT.

The rearrangement joins TRBV11-2 to TRBJ2-5, with D possibly matching TRBD2 (7 bases). From germline, CDR1 is SGHAT and CDR2 FQNNGV. This CDR3 comprises 16 residues. Trimming removed 2 bases at V and 4 bases at J, with 17 bases between. The CDR3 DNA reads as TGTGCCAGCAGCTTAAGTCAGCAGGGAGGGGGAGAGACCCAGTACTTC. Translation: CASSLSQQGGGETQYF.

The genes are TRBV6-5 and TRBJ1-4; D is uncertain. V shed 0 bases and J shed 3 bases, with 11 bases lying between them. The length of the CDR3 is 16 residues. Germline lookup yields CDR1 MNHEY and CDR2 SVGAGI. CDR3 loop: CASSYSSRQANEKLFF. In DNA, the CDR3 is TGTGCCAGCAGTTACTCGAGCCGGCAGGCTAATGAAAAACTGTTTTTT.

V is TRBV4-2 and J is TRBJ1-6; D ambiguous. Germline assignment: CDR1 LGHNA and CDR2 YNFKEQ. This CDR3 has 18 residues. Trimming took 0 bases from V and 0 from J, leaving 12 bases between them. As DNA, the CDR3 is TGTGCCAGCAGCCAAGATCGGCGCGGGAGCTCCTATAATTCACCCCTCCACTTT. Translated: CASSQDRRGSSYNSPLHF.

The rearrangement links TRBV2 to TRBJ2-5; TRBD1 aligns across 12 bases. V was clipped by 3 bases and J by 4 bases; unmatched bases: 3. This CDR3 contains 15 residues. Germline V gene sequence: CDR1 SNHLY, CDR2 FYNNEI. The CDR3 DNA reads TGTGCCAGCAGTGATGGGACAGGGGGCCGAGAGACCCAGTACTTC. It specifies CASSDGTGGRETQYF.

Remarks on this clone: Other DNA sequences in the same sample also yield this CDR3. The chain links TRBV7-9 to TRBJ1-4; a weak D match, TRBD1 (6 bases). The CDR3 loop spans 13 amino acids. The germline V gene encodes CDR1 SEHNR and CDR2 FQNEAQ (reference sequence). Trimming stripped 2 bases from V and 7 bases from J, with 8 bases between. CDR3 DNA: TGTGCCAGCAGCTTATTAGGGGGTGAAAAACTGTTTTTT. This encodes CASSLLGGEKLFF.

The CDR3: CASSQVRAVGTQYF. DNA of the CDR3: TGTGCCAGCAGCCAAGTACGCGCGGTCGGGACCCAGTACTTC. This chain joins TRBV14 and TRBJ2-5; D is ambiguous. V lost 1 base and J 7 bases, leaving 13 bases between the germline ends. CDR1 SGHDN and CDR2 FVKESK come from the germline V gene. This CDR3 has 14 residues.

V and J are TRBV2 and TRBJ2-1; 9 bases agree with TRBD1. The CDR3 totals 13 residues. CDR1 is SNHLY and CDR2 is FYNNEI in the germline V gene. The CDR3 reads CATGGEAMHEQFF. The CDR3 nucleotides read TGTGCAACAGGGGGCGAGGCTATGCATGAGCAGTTCTTC.

This chain joins TRBV6-6 and TRBJ1-6, with D perhaps matching TRBD1 (6 bases). The V end was cut by 5 bases, the J end by 7 bases, with 15 bases between. The CDR3 is 15 amino acids. The germline V gene encodes CDR1 MNHNY and CDR2 SVGAGI (reference sequence). The CDR3 reads CASSPSGHQNSPLHF. DNA of the CDR3: TGTGCCAGCAGTCCTTCGGGACACCAAAATTCACCCCTCCACTTT.

This rearrangement joins TRBV7-8 to TRBJ2-7; TRBD1 matches 10 bases. V lost 4 bases, J lost 1 base, and 7 bases stayed unmatched. This CDR3 is 16 amino acids long. The germline V gene encodes CDR1 SGHVS and CDR2 FQNEAQ. The CDR3 is CASSSFGQGDSYEQYF. In DNA, the CDR3 is TGTGCCAGCAGCTCTTTCGGACAGGGGGATTCCTACGAGCAGTACTTC.

This sequence joins TRBV10-3 and TRBJ1-2, with no clear D. The CDR3 is made up of 15 amino acids. Germline CDR1 reads ENHRY; CDR2 reads SYGVKD. V lost 2 bases to trimming and J lost 3 bases, with 13 bases between them. The CDR3 region is CAISEGQVQDYGYTF. For the CDR3, the DNA is TGTGCCATCAGTGAGGGTCAGGTCCAGGACTATGGCTACACCTTC.

The chain uses TRBV5-1 and TRBJ2-3, with 11 bases that match TRBD2. Germline CDR1 reads SGHRS; CDR2 reads YFSETQ. The CDR3 is 18 residues long. Trimming at V came to 3 bases and at J to 0 bases, leaving 9 bases not matched to a gene. In DNA, the CDR3 is TGCGCCAGCAGCTCAAACCTAGCGGGGGGCCCCAGCACAGATACGCAGTATTTT. This translates into CASSSNLAGGPSTDTQYF.

This chain connects TRBV11-2 to TRBJ1-2, with 9 positions matching TRBD1. This CDR3 comprises 15 residues. Unmatched junction bases numbered 11, after V lost 4 bases and J lost 8 bases. CDR1 SGHAT and CDR2 FQNNGV come from the germline V gene. The CDR3 nucleotides are TGTGCCAGCAGCTCCTGGACAGGGGCGGCGAGGGGCTACACCTTC. It translates to CASSSWTGAARGYTF.

The chain joins TRBV11-2 to TRBJ2-3; D call uncertain. The CDR3 runs to 11 residues. Germline CDR1 is SGHAT and CDR2 is FQNNGV. Trimming shortened V by 6 bases and J by 5 bases, and 6 bases separated the two germline ends. CDR3 coding DNA: TGTGCCAGCAGTCCCCAAGATACGCAGTATTTT. Translation gives CASSPQDTQYF.

This clone was counted only a few times. This rearrangement joins TRBV6-5 to TRBJ1-2, with D unclear. Germline V gene data show CDR1 as MNHEY and CDR2 as SVGAGI. The CDR3 has 16 amino acids. V was shortened by 0 bases and J by 8 bases, with 19 bases between the two germline ends. The CDR3 loop reads CASSYSKSALPGGYTF. CDR3 DNA: TGTGCCAGCAGTTACTCGAAGTCGGCTCTTCCGGGGGGCTACACCTTC.

This clone was observed a single time. The CDR3 bases are TGTGCCATCAGCTCAACGGGACAGGGAGACTATGGCTACACCTTC. Protein product: CAISSTGQGDYGYTF. This chain connects TRBV10-3 to TRBJ1-2; 9 bases line up with TRBD1. The junction had 8 bases not matched to a gene; V was cut back by 6 bases and J by 3 bases. CDR1 and CDR2 (germline): ENHRY, SYGVKD. The CDR3 has 15 amino acids.

The gene calls are TRBV27 and TRBJ2-1; TRBD2 agrees at 10 bases. The CDR3 spans 16 residues. Losses at the gene ends were 4 bases for V and 4 bases for J; bases not matched to a gene: 7. Germline V lookup: CDR1 MNHEY, CDR2 SMNVEV (reference sequence). The CDR3 DNA reads as TGTGCCAGCAGTTCAGCGGGGGGGCCTAGGTACAATGAGCAGTTCTTC. Residues: CASSSAGGPRYNEQFF.

The chain uses TRBV4-2 and TRBJ1-4; 7 bases match TRBD1. The V gene end was trimmed by 0 bases and the J gene end by 8 bases; junction bases not matched to a gene: 12. This CDR3 region has 17 residues. Germline V lookup: CDR1 LGHNA, CDR2 YNFKEQ. The CDR3 nucleotides are TGTGCCAGCAGCCAAGAGCCCGGGGCAGGGGGGACAGAAAAACTGTTTTTT. Amino acids: CASSQEPGAGGTEKLFF.

This clone was counted only a few times. The rearrangement joins TRBV4-2 to TRBJ1-1, with 11 bases that match TRBD1. Germline V lookup: CDR1 LGHNA, CDR2 YNFKEQ. This CDR3 contains 16 residues. Trimming cost V 1 base and J 1 base; bases outside gene matches: 2. This chain's CDR3 is CASSQVGTGGNTEAFF. Written as DNA, the CDR3 is TGTGCCAGCAGCCAAGTTGGGACAGGGGGGAACACTGAAGCTTTCTTT.

The rearrangement joins TRBV19 to TRBJ1-4; 7 bases line up with TRBD1. V lost 3 bases to trimming and J lost 8 bases; unmatched junction nucleotides: 9. The germline V gene has CDR1 LNHDA and CDR2 SQIVND (reference sequence). CDR3 length: 15 amino acids. CDR3: CASSMNTGVSEKLFF. The CDR3 DNA is TGTGCCAGTAGTATGAACACAGGGGTGAGCGAAAAACTGTTTTTT.

This chain links TRBV2 with TRBJ1-5; possible D gene TRBD1, 5 bases. This CDR3 region has 14 residues. V lost 5 bases and J lost 3, with 11 bases in between. Per the germline V gene, CDR1 is SNHLY and CDR2 is FYNNEI. The CDR3 region is CASSTQGDNQPQHF. CDR3 coding DNA: TGTGCCAGCAGTACCCAGGGTGACAATCAGCCCCAGCATTTT.

This clone was counted only a few times. DNA for the CDR3: TGTGCCAGCAGCCAAGTTCAGGGGTCCACTGAAGCTTTCTTT. It specifies CASSQVQGSTEAFF. V usage is TRBV3-1 (or the pseudogene TRBV3-2) and J usage is TRBJ1-1; a possible D gene is TRBD1 (6 bases). This CDR3 contains 14 residues. Germline assignment: CDR1 LGHDT and CDR2 YNNKEL (reference sequence). V lost 1 base to trimming and J lost 4 bases, with 10 bases between them.

V is TRBV5-4 and J is TRBJ2-7; TRBD1 matches at 7 bases. Germline V gives CDR1 SGHNT, CDR2 YYREEE (reference sequence). The CDR3 extends over 13 amino acids. V lost 0 bases and J lost 6; bases outside the gene matches: 3. The CDR3 DNA sequence: TGTGCCAGCAGCTTGGGACAGGGCGTCGAGCAGTACTTC. Its translation is CASSLGQGVEQYF.

V usage is TRBV29-1 and J usage is TRBJ1-1; D gene uncertain. The CDR3 extends over 11 amino acids. V was trimmed by 3 bases and J by 3 bases, leaving 5 bases between them. The germline CDR1 and CDR2 sequences are SQVTM and ANQGSEA. CDR3 residues: CSVDPDTEAFF. In nucleotides, the CDR3 is TGCAGCGTTGACCCTGACACTGAAGCTTTCTTT.

This rearrangement joins TRBV3-1 (or the pseudogene TRBV3-2) to TRBJ1-1; 8 bases fit TRBD1. The CDR3 contains 15 residues. Germline V lookup: CDR1 LGHDT, CDR2 YNNKEL (reference sequence). The junction had 9 bases not matched to a gene; V was cut back by 4 bases and J by 5 bases. The CDR3 nucleotides read TGTGCCAGCAGCCTAGGACAGGGTTGGGGGACTGAAGCTTTCTTT. Residues: CASSLGQGWGTEAFF.

The chain employs TRBV29-1 and TRBJ2-7, with D perhaps matching TRBD1 (6 bases). V dropped 1 base and J dropped 5 bases, with 9 bases sitting between them. CDR3 length: 12 amino acids. Germline CDR1 is SQVTM and CDR2 is ANQGSEA. The DNA for the CDR3 is TGCAGCGTTGAAGGAGACAGGAACGAGCAGTACTTC. Residues: CSVEGDRNEQYF.